This T cell receptor beta chain was captured by sequencing in a study of blood T cell repertoires in COVID-19. Across the study: Acute and convalescent COVID-19 samples came from the United States, Italy and Spain. In each case, the material was cDNA or gDNA derived from T cells, B-cell-depleted T cells, or PBMCs.

During active infection, Seattle patients enrolled and were then monitored through disease. Trimming removed 4 bases from V and 0 bases from J, with 11 bases in between. The CDR3 loop spans 15 amino acids. The germline V gene has CDR1 ENHRY and CDR2 SYGVKD. Authors' methods: Estimation of nucleated cell counts was performed using reference gene primer amplification. Data came from immunoSEQ multiplex PCR; TCRdb stores just in-frame clones and leaves some out. Clone size and V and J calls were adopted from that table, with D and trimming inferred from the DNA. Of hundreds of thousands of clones listed, 86% are singletons.

Sequencing was performed on peripheral blood. This sequence originates from an older woman with COVID-19, enrolled during active disease. The genes are TRBV10-3 and TRBJ2-3; TRBD1 is a possible D gene (6 bases). In DNA, the CDR3 is TGTGCCATCAGTGGAGGGACAAAAAGCACAGATACGCAGTATTTT. The encoded protein is CAISGGTKSTDTQYF.